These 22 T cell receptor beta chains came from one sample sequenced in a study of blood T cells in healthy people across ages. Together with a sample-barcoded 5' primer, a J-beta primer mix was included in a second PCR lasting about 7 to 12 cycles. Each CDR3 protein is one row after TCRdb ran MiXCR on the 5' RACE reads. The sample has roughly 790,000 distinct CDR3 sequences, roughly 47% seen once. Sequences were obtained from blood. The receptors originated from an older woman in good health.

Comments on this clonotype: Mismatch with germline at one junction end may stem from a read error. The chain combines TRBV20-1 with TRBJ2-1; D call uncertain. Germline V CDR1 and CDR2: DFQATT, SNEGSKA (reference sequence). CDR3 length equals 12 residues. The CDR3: CCARGSYNEQFF. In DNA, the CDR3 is TGCTGTGCTAGAGGAAGTTACAATGAGCAGTTCTTC.

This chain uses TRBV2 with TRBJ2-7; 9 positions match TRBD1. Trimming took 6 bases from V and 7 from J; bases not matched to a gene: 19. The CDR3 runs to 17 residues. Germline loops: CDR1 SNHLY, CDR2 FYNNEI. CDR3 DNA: TGTGCCAGCAGCCAGAGGTTCGACGACAGGGGGACAGGTGAGCAGTACTTC. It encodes CASSQRFDDRGTGEQYF.

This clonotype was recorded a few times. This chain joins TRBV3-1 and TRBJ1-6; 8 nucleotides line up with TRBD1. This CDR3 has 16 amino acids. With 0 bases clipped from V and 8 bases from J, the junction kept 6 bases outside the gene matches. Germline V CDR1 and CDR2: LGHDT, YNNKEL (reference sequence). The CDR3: CASSQELTGGYSPLHF. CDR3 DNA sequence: TGTGCCAGCAGCCAAGAACTCACAGGGGGTTATTCACCCCTCCACTTT.

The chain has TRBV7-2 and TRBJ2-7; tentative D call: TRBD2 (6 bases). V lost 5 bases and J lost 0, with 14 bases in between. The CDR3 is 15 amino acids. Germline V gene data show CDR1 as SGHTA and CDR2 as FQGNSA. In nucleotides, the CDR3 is TGTGCCAGCAGCCCATTCTTCGGGGGCTCCTACGAGCAGTACTTC. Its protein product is CASSPFFGGSYEQYF.

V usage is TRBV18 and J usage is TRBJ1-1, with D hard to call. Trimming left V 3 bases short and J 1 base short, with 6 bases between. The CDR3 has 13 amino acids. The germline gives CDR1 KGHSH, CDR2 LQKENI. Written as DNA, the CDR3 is TGTGCCAGCTCACCTGAGAGGAACACTGAAGCTTTCTTT. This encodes CASSPERNTEAFF.

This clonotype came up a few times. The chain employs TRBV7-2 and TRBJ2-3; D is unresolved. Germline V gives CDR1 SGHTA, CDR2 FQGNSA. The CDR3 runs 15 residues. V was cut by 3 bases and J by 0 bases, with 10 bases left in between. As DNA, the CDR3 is TGTGCCAGCAGCTTTTCGCCTTCAAGCACAGATACGCAGTATTTT. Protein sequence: CASSFSPSSTDTQYF.

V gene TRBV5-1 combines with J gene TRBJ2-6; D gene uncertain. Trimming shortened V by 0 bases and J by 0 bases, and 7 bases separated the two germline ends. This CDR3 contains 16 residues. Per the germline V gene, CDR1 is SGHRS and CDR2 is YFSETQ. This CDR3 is CASSLEGYSGANVLTF. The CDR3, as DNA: TGCGCCAGCAGCTTGGAGGGCTACTCTGGGGCCAACGTCCTGACTTTC.

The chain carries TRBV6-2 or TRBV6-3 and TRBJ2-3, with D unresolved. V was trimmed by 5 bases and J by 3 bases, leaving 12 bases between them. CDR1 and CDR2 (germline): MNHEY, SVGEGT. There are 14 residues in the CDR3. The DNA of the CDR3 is TGTGCCAGCAGTAATAAAGACTGGACAGATACGCAGTATTTT. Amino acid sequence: CASSNKDWTDTQYF.

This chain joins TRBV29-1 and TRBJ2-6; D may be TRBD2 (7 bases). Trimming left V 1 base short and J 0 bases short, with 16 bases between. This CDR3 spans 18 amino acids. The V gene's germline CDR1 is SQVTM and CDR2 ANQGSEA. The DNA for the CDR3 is TGCAGCGTTGAAGCGGTGGGGGGGCACCACTCTGGGGCCAACGTCCTGACTTTC. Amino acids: CSVEAVGGHHSGANVLTF.

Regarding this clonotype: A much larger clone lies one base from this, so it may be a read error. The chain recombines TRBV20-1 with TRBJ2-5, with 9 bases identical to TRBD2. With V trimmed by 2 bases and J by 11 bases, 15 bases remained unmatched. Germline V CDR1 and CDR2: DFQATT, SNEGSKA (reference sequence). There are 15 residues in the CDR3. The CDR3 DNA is TGCAGTGCTAGAATTGAGACTAGCGGACACCCCCTACAGTACTTC. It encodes CSARIETSGHPLQYF.

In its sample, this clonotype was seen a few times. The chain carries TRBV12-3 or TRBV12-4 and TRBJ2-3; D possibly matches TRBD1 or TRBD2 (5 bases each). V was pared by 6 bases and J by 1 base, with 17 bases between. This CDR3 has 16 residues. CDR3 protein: CASSRDAGWGTDTQYF. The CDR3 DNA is TGTGCCAGCAGCCGGGACGCCGGATGGGGCACAGATACGCAGTATTTT.

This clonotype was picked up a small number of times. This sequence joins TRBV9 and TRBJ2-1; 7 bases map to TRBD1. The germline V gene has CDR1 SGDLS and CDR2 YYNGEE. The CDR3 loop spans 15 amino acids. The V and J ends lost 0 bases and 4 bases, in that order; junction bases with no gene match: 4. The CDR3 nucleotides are TGTGCCAGCAGCGTAGAGGGCAGGGGGTACAATGAGCAGTTCTTC. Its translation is CASSVEGRGYNEQFF. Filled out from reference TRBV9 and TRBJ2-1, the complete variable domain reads DSGVTQTPKHLITATGQRVTLRCSPRSGDLSVYWYQQSLDQGLQFLIQYYNGEERAKGNILERFSAQQFPDLHSELNLSSLELGDSALYFCASSVEGRGYNEQFFGPGTRLTVL.

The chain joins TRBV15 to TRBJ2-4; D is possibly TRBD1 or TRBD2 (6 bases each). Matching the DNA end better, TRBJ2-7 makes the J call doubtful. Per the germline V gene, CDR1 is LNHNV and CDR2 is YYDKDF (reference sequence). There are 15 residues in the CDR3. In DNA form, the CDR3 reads TGTGCCACCAGCGGAGGGGGAAGTTGGAACGACGAGCAGTACTTC. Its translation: CATSGGGSWNDEQYF.

In DNA, the CDR3 is TGTGCCAGCAGCCAAGGTGCGGGACCAGTGCCAGACCAAGAGACCCAGTACTTC. Translation gives CASSQGAGPVPDQETQYF. The V call is TRBV4-2, the J call TRBJ2-5, with D possibly being TRBD2 (6 bases). Trimming left V 1 base short and J 0 bases short, with 18 bases between. CDR3 length: 18 amino acids. From germline, CDR1 is LGHNA and CDR2 YNFKEQ.

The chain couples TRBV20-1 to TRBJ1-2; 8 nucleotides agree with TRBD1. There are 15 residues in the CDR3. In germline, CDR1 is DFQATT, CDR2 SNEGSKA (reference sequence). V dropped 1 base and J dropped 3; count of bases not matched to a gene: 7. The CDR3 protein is CSARASDRVDYGYTF. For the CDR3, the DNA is TGCAGTGCTAGAGCCTCGGACAGGGTTGACTATGGCTACACCTTC.

CDR3 nucleotides: TGTGCCAGCAGAAGAATAGCGGGGGACGGAACAGATACGCAGTATTTT. Amino acids: CASRRIAGDGTDTQYF. V is TRBV6-2 or TRBV6-3 and J is TRBJ2-3; 9 nucleotides agree with TRBD2. Germline-derived CDR1 and CDR2 are MNHEY and SVGEGT. Trimming removed 6 bases from V and 3 bases from J; junction bases left unmatched: 10. The CDR3 runs 16 residues.

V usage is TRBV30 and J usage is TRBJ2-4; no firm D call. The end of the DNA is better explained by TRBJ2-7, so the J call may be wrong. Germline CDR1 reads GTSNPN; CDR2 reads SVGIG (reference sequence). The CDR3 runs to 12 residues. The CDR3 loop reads CAWTSQTYEQYF. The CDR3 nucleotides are TGTGCCTGGACCAGCCAGACCTACGAGCAGTACTTC.

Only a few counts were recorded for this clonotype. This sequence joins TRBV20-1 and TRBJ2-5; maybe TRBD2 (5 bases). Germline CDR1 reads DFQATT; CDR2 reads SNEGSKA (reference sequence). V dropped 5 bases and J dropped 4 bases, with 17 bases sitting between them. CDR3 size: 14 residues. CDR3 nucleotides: TGCAGTGCTGTAATAGCGAGACTCCGAGAGACCCAGTACTTC. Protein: CSAVIARLRETQYF.

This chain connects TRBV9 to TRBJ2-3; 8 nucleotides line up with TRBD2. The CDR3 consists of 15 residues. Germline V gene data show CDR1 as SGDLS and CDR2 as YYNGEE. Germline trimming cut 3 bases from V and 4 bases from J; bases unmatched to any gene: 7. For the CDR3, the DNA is TGTGCCAGCAGCGCCGTAGCGGGACGGGCAGATACGCAGTATTTT. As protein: CASSAVAGRADTQYF.

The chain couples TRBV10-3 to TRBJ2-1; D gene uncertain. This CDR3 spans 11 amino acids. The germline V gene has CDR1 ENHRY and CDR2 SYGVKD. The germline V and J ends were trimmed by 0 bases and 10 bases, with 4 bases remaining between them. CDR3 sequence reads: CAISESREQFF. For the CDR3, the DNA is TGTGCCATCAGTGAGTCCCGAGAGCAGTTCTTC.

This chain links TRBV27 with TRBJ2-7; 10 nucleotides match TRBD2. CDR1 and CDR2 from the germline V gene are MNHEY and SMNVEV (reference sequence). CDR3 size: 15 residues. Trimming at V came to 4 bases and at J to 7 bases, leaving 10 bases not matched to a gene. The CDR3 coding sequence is TGTGCCAGCAGTTCGTCTAGCGGGAGTGGGAATGAGCAGTACTTC. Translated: CASSSSSGSGNEQYF.

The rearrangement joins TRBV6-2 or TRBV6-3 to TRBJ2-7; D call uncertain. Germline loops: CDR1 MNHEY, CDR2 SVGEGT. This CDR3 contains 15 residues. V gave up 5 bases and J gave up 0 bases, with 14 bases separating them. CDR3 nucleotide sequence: TGTGCCAGCAGTACCGGAACACAGAACTCCTACGAGCAGTACTTC. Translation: CASSTGTQNSYEQYF.